A single sample gave rise to the 6 T cell receptor beta chains below, sequenced in a study of early T cells in non-severe SARS-CoV-2 infection. TCRdb ran MiXCR on the 5' RACE reads and lists one entry per CDR3 protein. The sample yields tens of thousands of distinct CDR3 sequences, around 10% seen once. The material was whole blood, obtained at baseline. These receptor sequences come from an adult who was a healthcare worker with PCR-confirmed SARS-CoV-2 infection or an uninfected control (not recorded which).

At least ten counts were recorded for this clonotype. The chain joins TRBV28 to TRBJ2-5; the D gene is possibly TRBD2 (6 bases). The CDR3 spans 14 residues. Looked up from germline, CDR1 is MDHEN and CDR2 is SYDVKM. V lost 2 bases to trimming and J lost 4 bases, with 11 bases between them. The CDR3 sequence: CASSLIQGGETQYF. CDR3 nucleotides: TGTGCCAGCAGTTTAATTCAGGGAGGAGAGACCCAGTACTTC.

This clonotype was counted ten times or more. The chain recombines TRBV7-2 with TRBJ2-1, with 10 bases aligning to TRBD2. The ends lost 2 bases at V and 7 bases at J; junction bases unmatched: 5. The length of the CDR3 is 15 residues. Looked up from germline, CDR1 is SGHTA and CDR2 is FQGNSA. This CDR3 is CASSLQRGGLNEQFF. The CDR3 nucleotides read TGTGCCAGCAGCTTACAGCGGGGGGGCCTGAATGAGCAGTTCTTC.

Many counts were recorded for this clonotype. The CDR3 region has the DNA TGTGCCAGTAGTGGACAGGGTTACAATGAGCAGTTCTTC. This sequence encodes CASSGQGYNEQFF. The rearrangement joins TRBV19 to TRBJ2-1, with 8 nucleotides matching TRBD1. The CDR3 contains 13 residues. Unmatched junction bases numbered 1, after V lost 5 bases and J lost 4 bases. Germline V CDR1 and CDR2: LNHDA, SQIVND (reference sequence).

The table lists this clonotype with many counts. The chain has TRBV7-2 and TRBJ1-2; D unclear. The CDR3 sequence is 13 residues long. Germline V lookup: CDR1 SGHTA, CDR2 FQGNSA. The V end lost 5 bases, the J end lost 6 bases, and 13 bases lay between the germline ends. CDR3 region: CASSLEVLDGYTF. The CDR3 region has the DNA TGTGCCAGCAGCCTTGAGGTATTAGATGGCTACACCTTC.

DNA of the CDR3: TGTGCCAGCAGCTTTACAGCGGGAGGGCCCACAGATACGCAGTATTTT. Translated, it gives CASSFTAGGPTDTQYF. The chain combines TRBV3-1 with TRBJ2-3; 10 nucleotides agree with TRBD2. The trim removed 5 bases at V and 2 bases at J, leaving 7 bases unmatched. The CDR3 spans 16 residues. CDR1 is LGHDT and CDR2 is YNNKEL in the germline V gene (reference sequence).

The table lists this clonotype with many counts. The genes are TRBV19 and TRBJ1-5; D uncertain. With 2 bases removed from V and 7 bases from J, the gap between germline ends came to 9 bases. CDR1 is LNHDA and CDR2 is SQIVND in the germline V gene (reference sequence). This CDR3 contains 13 residues. The chain's CDR3 is CASSILPKQPQHF. The CDR3, as DNA: TGTGCCAGTAGTATACTGCCAAAACAGCCCCAGCATTTT.